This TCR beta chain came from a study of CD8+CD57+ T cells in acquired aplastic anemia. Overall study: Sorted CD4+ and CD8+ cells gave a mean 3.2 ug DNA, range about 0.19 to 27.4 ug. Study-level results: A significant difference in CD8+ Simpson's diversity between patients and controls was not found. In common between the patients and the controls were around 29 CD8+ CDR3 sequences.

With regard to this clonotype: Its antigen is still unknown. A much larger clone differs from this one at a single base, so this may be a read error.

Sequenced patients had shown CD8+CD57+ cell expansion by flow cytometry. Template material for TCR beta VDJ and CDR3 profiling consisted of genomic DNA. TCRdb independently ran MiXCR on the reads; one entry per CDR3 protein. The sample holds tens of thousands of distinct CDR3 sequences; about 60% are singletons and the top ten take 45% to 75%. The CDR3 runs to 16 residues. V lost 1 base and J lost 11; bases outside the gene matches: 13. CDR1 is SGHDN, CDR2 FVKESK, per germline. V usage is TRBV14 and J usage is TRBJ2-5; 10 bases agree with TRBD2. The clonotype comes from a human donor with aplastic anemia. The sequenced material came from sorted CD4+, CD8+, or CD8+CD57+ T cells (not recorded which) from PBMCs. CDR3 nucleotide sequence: TGTGCCAGCAGCCAAGGGAGCGCTAGCGGGGGATGGGAGCAGTACTTC. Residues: CASSQGSASGGWEQYF.